This T cell receptor beta chain stems from a study of shared clonotypes between healthy human individuals. Those who donated were healthy HIV-negative adults, with no recent acute infections or vaccinations reported. Clones were read by immunoSEQ multiplex PCR, and TCRdb kept only the in-frame ones, dropping some. This repertoire shows fewer than 500,000 clones, about 79% found once; its top ten account for about an eighth. In germline, CDR1 is SGHDT, CDR2 YYEEEE. V was pared by 3 bases and J by 1 base, with 17 bases between. This CDR3 has 17 amino acids. Sequencing was done on a sample of PBMCs. The chain combines TRBV5-6 with TRBJ2-1; perhaps TRBD2 as D (6 bases). The TCR was taken from a woman aged 40 to 55 in good health. Some clones in this sample may be carry-over from other donors' samples. CDR3 DNA: TGTGCCAGCAGCTGGCGGTTAGCGGTCCTATCCTACAATGAGCAGTTCTTC. Its translation: CASSWRLAVLSYNEQFF.